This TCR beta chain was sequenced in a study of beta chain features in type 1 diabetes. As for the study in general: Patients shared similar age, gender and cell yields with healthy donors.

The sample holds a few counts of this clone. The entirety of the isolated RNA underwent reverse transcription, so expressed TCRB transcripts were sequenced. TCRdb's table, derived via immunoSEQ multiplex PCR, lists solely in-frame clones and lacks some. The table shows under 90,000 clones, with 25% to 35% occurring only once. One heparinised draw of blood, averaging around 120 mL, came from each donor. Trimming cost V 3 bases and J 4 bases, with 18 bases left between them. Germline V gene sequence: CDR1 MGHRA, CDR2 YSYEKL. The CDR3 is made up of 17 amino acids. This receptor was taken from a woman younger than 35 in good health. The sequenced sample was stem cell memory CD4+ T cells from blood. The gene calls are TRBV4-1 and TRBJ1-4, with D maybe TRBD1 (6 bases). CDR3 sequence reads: CASSHWVRGADNEKLFF. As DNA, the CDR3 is TGCGCCAGCAGCCATTGGGTACGGGGGGCAGATAATGAAAAACTGTTTTTT.